These T cell receptor beta chains were read from a single sample in a study of shared clonotypes between healthy human individuals. Profiling relied on immunoSEQ multiplex PCR, and the TCRdb table lists in-frame clones only, not all of them. The sample contains under 1,100,000 clones, 65% to 80% of which appear only once. Source material: memory CD4+ T cells sorted from blood. These receptor sequences come from a man aged 18-30 years in good health. Each CDR3 is given without its conserved first and last residue.

CDR3 protein	J gene	V gene
ASSYPYRGGNEKLF	TRBJ1-4	TRBV6-6
ASSLEQGGSPLH	TRBJ1-6	TRBV5-4
ASSLDTSRNEQF	TRBJ2-1	TRBV7-2
ASSWDRVDEAF	TRBJ1-1	TRBV5-1
ASSGPGGAYEQY	TRBJ2-7	TRBV10-2
ASSYRGTTLGGELF	TRBJ2-2	TRBV6-5
ASSEGTIY	TRBJ1-3	TRBV6-1
ASSLGQAEANYGYT	TRBJ1-2	TRBV18
ASSKPSTDTQY	TRBJ2-3	TRBV28
ASSPRGQGTDTQY	TRBJ2-3	TRBV18
AWRGLALKLQTGDLNTEAF	TRBJ1-1	TRBV30
ASSLGPQKNIQY	TRBJ2-4	TRBV7-9
SVVGLAGAGDTQY	TRBJ2-3	TRBV29-1
AISGSGPYGYT	TRBJ1-2	TRBV10-3